This T cell receptor (beta chain) was obtained from a study of shared clonotypes between healthy human individuals. Naive CD8 cells lacked CD45RO, underwent positive selection for CCR7 and left out terminally differentiated effector memory CD45RA+ cells. Deep level was the assay's run setting. Profiled with immunoSEQ multiplex PCR; TCRdb holds only in-frame clones, not every one. The sample consists of millions of clones, under 95% of them appearing once. The TCR sequence derives from a man aged 18 to 30 in good health. Some clones in this sample may be carry-over from other donors' samples. The sample consisted of naive CD8+ T cells from PBMCs.

In DNA, the CDR3 is TGTGCCAGCAGCCGCATCGGTCCGGGACATCAAGAGACCCAGTACTTC. As protein: CASSRIGPGHQETQYF. The chain recombines TRBV28 with TRBJ2-5, with D possibly TRBD1 on 6 matching bases. Looked up from germline, CDR1 is MDHEN and CDR2 is SYDVKM. Trimming shortened V by 6 bases and J by 2 bases, and 19 bases separated the two germline ends. The CDR3 consists of 16 residues.